The 21 T cell receptor beta chains listed next were all sequenced from one sample in a study of blood T cell repertoires in COVID-19. Generated by immunoSEQ multiplex PCR, the TCRdb table keeps only in-frame clones and is missing some. The profile covers about 170,000 clones, with 83% appearing a single time and around 19% taken by the ten largest. Material for sequencing was peripheral blood. These TCRs come from a woman in her sixties or seventies who had recovered from COVID-19.

The chain links TRBV18 to TRBJ2-7; no clear D gene. CDR1 and CDR2 (germline): KGHSH, LQKENI. Trimming left V 3 bases short and J 3 bases short, with 9 bases between. The CDR3 is 13 amino acids. The CDR3 is CASSPSRVYEQYF. The CDR3 DNA reads TGTGCCAGCTCACCGTCTCGGGTCTACGAGCAGTACTTC.

The chain carries TRBV5-1 and TRBJ1-1; 10 nucleotides align to TRBD1. This CDR3 has 17 amino acids. J was trimmed by 4 bases and V by 4 bases; bases with no gene match: 13. Germline V CDR1 and CDR2: SGHRS, YFSETQ. The CDR3 loop is CASSPGGQGLAVTEAFF. Here the CDR3 DNA reads TGCGCCAGCAGCCCCGGGGGACAGGGGTTGGCTGTCACTGAAGCTTTCTTT.

The chain joins TRBV7-9 to TRBJ2-3; TRBD2 might be the D (6 bases). Deletions cut 5 bases from V and 9 bases from J, with 15 bases between. The CDR3 extends over 13 amino acids. From germline, CDR1 is SEHNR and CDR2 FQNEAQ (reference sequence). CDR3 nucleotides: TGTGCCAGCAGCGCGCTACTAGCCCCCACGCAGTATTTT. Its translation is CASSALLAPTQYF. Looking up the rest from reference TRBV7-9 and TRBJ2-3 gives the full variable domain: DTGVSQNPRHKITKRGQNVTFRCDPISEHNRLYWYRQTLGQGPEFLTYFQNEAQLEKSRLLSDRFSAERPKGSFSTLEIQRTEQGDSAMYLCASSALLAPTQYFGPGTRLTVL.

The genes are TRBV27 and TRBJ2-6; 7 bases fit TRBD2. The CDR3 runs 15 residues. V trimming: 4 bases; J trimming: 1 base; junction bases outside the gene matches: 1. Germline CDR1 reads MNHEY; CDR2 reads SMNVEV (reference sequence). Written as DNA, the CDR3 is TGTGCCAGCAGTTCGGGAGGATCTGGGGCCAACGTCCTGACTTTC. Translated, it gives CASSSGGSGANVLTF.

The chain couples TRBV21-1 to TRBJ2-1; the table's D call, TRBD2, has no DNA check behind it. TRBV21-1 counts as a pseudogene. This CDR3 region has 15 residues. The CDR3 loop reads CASSKLAAPYNEQFF. The CDR3 bases are TGTGCCAGCAGCAAACTAGCGGCACCCTACAATGAGCAGTTCTTC.

This clone was observed a few times. The chain has TRBV4-2 and TRBJ2-2; D perhaps matches TRBD1 (5 bases). V dropped 6 bases and J dropped 2 bases, with 16 bases sitting between them. The V gene's germline CDR1 is LGHNA and CDR2 YNFKEQ. The CDR3 covers 16 residues. DNA for the CDR3: TGTGCCAGCAGGATGCACGCGGACACTAACACCGGGGAGCTGTTTTTT. Translation: CASRMHADTNTGELFF.

This chain joins TRBV19 and TRBJ1-4; D unclear. Trimming stripped 9 bases from V and 4 bases from J, with 18 bases between. Looked up from germline, CDR1 is LNHDA and CDR2 is SQIVND (reference sequence). The CDR3 loop spans 15 amino acids. The CDR3 sequence is CASSRAGLGNEKLFF. The CDR3 coding sequence is TGTGCCAGCTCCCGAGCTGGGCTCGGTAATGAAAAACTGTTTTTT. The entire variable domain, with the rest obtained from reference TRBV19 and TRBJ1-4, is as follows: DGGITQSPKYLFRKEGQNVTLSCEQNLNHDAMYWYRQDPGQGLRLIYYSQIVNDFQKGDIAEGYSVSREKKESFPLTVTSAQKNPTAFYLCASSRAGLGNEKLFFGSGTQLSVL.

This chain connects TRBV5-1 to TRBJ2-3, with D perhaps matching TRBD2 (6 bases). The germline CDR1 and CDR2 sequences are SGHRS and YFSETQ. This CDR3 is built from 17 residues. The V gene lost 4 bases and the J gene lost 4 bases, with 22 bases spanning the gap. As DNA, the CDR3 is TGCGCCAGCAGCCCAGACCCGTCCGGGAGCGGACCAGATACGCAGTATTTT. Protein sequence: CASSPDPSGSGPDTQYF.

The V and J genes are TRBV28 and TRBJ2-5; the D gene is possibly TRBD2 (5 bases). The length of the CDR3 is 16 residues. V lost 8 bases and J lost 2, with 21 bases in between. Per germline, CDR1 MDHEN and CDR2 SYDVKM. The DNA for the CDR3 is TGTGCCAGCGTTCCGTTCCGGGGAAGTGGGCAAGAGACCCAGTACTTC. Residues: CASVPFRGSGQETQYF.

There are a few counts of this clone. The chain employs TRBV7-3 and TRBJ2-5; 10 nucleotides align to TRBD2. The V gene end was trimmed by 2 bases and the J gene end by 2 bases; junction bases not matched to a gene: 8. Germline V gene sequence: CDR1 SGHTA, CDR2 FQGTGA. This CDR3 is 17 amino acids long. CDR3 protein: CASSLGASGSGQETQYF. The CDR3 DNA reads as TGTGCCAGCAGCTTAGGGGCTAGCGGGAGCGGTCAAGAGACCCAGTACTTC.

The V gene is TRBV4-1, the J gene TRBJ2-7; 7 nucleotides align to TRBD1. V lost 0 bases to trimming and J lost 2 bases; unmatched junction nucleotides: 4. Germline lookup yields CDR1 MGHRA and CDR2 YSYEKL. The CDR3 consists of 15 residues. The CDR3 loop is CASSQDRDRTYEQYF. CDR3 bases: TGCGCCAGCAGCCAAGATCGGGACAGAACCTACGAGCAGTACTTC.

This chain connects TRBV15 to TRBJ2-2, with D tentatively TRBD2 (6 bases). The V gene lost 0 bases and the J gene lost 3 bases, with 20 bases spanning the gap. Germline CDR1 and CDR2: LNHNV and YYDKDF (reference sequence). This CDR3 contains 19 residues. Written as DNA, the CDR3 is TGTGCCACCAGCAGAGATGTGGGAGGATCTGGGAGATACACCGGGGAGCTGTTTTTT. Protein product: CATSRDVGGSGRYTGELFF.

The genes are TRBV5-5 and TRBJ2-7, with D maybe TRBD2 (5 bases). CDR1 and CDR2 from the germline V gene are SGHKS and YYEKEE (reference sequence). V was trimmed by 0 bases and J by 5 bases, leaving 12 bases between them. The CDR3 is 14 residues long. This CDR3 is CASSLAGYQDEQYF. The CDR3 region has the DNA TGTGCCAGCAGCTTGGCGGGGTATCAGGACGAGCAGTACTTC.

The chain carries TRBV19 and TRBJ2-1, with 7 bases matching TRBD2. The V segment lost 3 bases and the J segment 8 bases; nucleotides outside the gene matches: 4. Germline V gene sequence: CDR1 LNHDA, CDR2 SQIVND (reference sequence). There are 13 residues in the CDR3. The CDR3 here is CASSIGRPHEQFF. The CDR3 DNA reads TGTGCCAGTAGTATCGGGAGGCCACATGAGCAGTTCTTC.

The V and J genes are TRBV18 and TRBJ1-4; weak D call: TRBD1 (6 bases). In germline, CDR1 is KGHSH, CDR2 LQKENI. The CDR3 runs 14 residues. The V and J ends lost 3 bases and 7 bases respectively, with 12 bases between them. CDR3 region: CASSPGQGSEKLFF. The CDR3 nucleotides read TGTGCCAGCTCACCCGGGCAGGGGAGTGAAAAACTGTTTTTT.

The genes are TRBV20-1 and TRBJ2-7; 7 nucleotides align to TRBD2. The CDR3 is 16 residues long. Losses at the gene ends were 3 bases for V and 0 bases for J; bases not matched to a gene: 11. Germline lookup yields CDR1 DFQATT and CDR2 SNEGSKA (reference sequence). The CDR3 loop is CSASPLRGRVSYEQYF. CDR3 nucleotide sequence: TGCAGTGCTAGTCCGTTGCGGGGGAGAGTCTCCTACGAGCAGTACTTC.

This chain links TRBV30 with TRBJ2-7; 7 bases fit TRBD2. V lost 3 bases and J lost 3; bases outside the gene matches: 2. Germline V gene lookup returns CDR1 GTSNPN and CDR2 SVGIG (reference sequence). There are 12 residues in the CDR3. CDR3 DNA sequence: TGTGCCTGGAGGGGGGGGAGCTACGAGCAGTACTTC. Protein product: CAWRGGSYEQYF.

The CDR3 loop reads CAWSDSPSSGRAGYEQYF. DNA of the CDR3: TGTGCCTGGAGCGACAGCCCCTCTAGCGGGAGGGCGGGGTACGAGCAGTACTTC. The genes are TRBV30 and TRBJ2-7; 12 nucleotides agree with TRBD2. CDR1 and CDR2 (germline): GTSNPN, SVGIG (reference sequence). Trimming took 3 bases from V and 4 from J; bases not matched to a gene: 16. The CDR3 is made up of 18 amino acids.

Comment on this clone: Within the sample, other DNA sequences also encode this same CDR3. The rearrangement uses TRBV18 and TRBJ2-5; tentatively, D is TRBD1 (6 bases). The CDR3 is 13 amino acids. With 3 bases removed from V and 2 bases from J, the gap between germline ends came to 7 bases. Germline CDR1 is KGHSH and CDR2 is LQKENI. CDR3 sequence reads: CASSPGQQETQYF. The DNA for the CDR3 is TGTGCCAGCTCACCGGGACAACAAGAGACCCAGTACTTC.

CDR3 residues: CASSWRTGVDGTQYF. In nucleotides, the CDR3 is TGCGCCAGCAGCTGGAGGACAGGCGTCGATGGGACCCAGTACTTC. The gene calls are TRBV5-1 and TRBJ2-5; the match to TRBD1 covers 7 bases. After removal of 3 bases from V and 7 bases from J, the junction contained 12 bases not matched to a gene. CDR3 length: 15 residues. In germline, CDR1 is SGHRS, CDR2 YFSETQ.

The rearrangement joins TRBV29-1 to TRBJ2-5; 13 nucleotides line up with TRBD2. Germline V gene lookup returns CDR1 SQVTM and CDR2 ANQGSEA. The V gene end was trimmed by 7 bases and the J gene end by 7 bases; junction bases not matched to a gene: 9. The CDR3 extends over 14 amino acids. Here the CDR3 reads CSAKGLAGTGTQYF. In DNA, the CDR3 is TGCAGCGCTAAGGGACTAGCGGGAACCGGGACCCAGTACTTC.